This TCR beta chain derives from a study of blood T cell repertoires in COVID-19. About the study: Samples of COVID-19 (acute and convalescent) were obtained from the United States, Italy and Spain.

As processed by the authors: Reference gene primer amplification gave nucleated cell count estimates. Some clones are missing from TCRdb's copy, which holds only in-frame ones; the method was immunoSEQ multiplex PCR. V, J and clone size derive from that table, while D and trimming were established from the DNA sequence. The sample shows about 270,000 clones, 84% of them seen only once. Trimming took off 4 bases at V and 0 bases at J, with 11 bases between the two ends. The germline CDR1 and CDR2 sequences are SGHRS and YFSETQ. This CDR3 comprises 15 residues. The sample comprised peripheral blood. This clonotype was obtained from a human donor in a cohort sampled during active COVID-19. The V gene is TRBV5-1, the J gene TRBJ1-5, with a tentative D call TRBD1 (6 bases). The CDR3 loop reads CASSPTTGSNQPQHF. The CDR3 DNA sequence: TGCGCCAGCAGCCCAACGACAGGTAGCAATCAGCCCCAGCATTTT.